The present T cell receptor beta chain was sequenced within a study of CD8+CD57+ T cells in acquired aplastic anemia. On the study more broadly: The average for DNA from sorted CD4+ and CD8+ cells was 3.2 ug. Healthy donor CD4+ cell samples had a mean of about 11 million reads.

For CDR3 and TCR beta VDJ profiling, genomic DNA was the template used. MiXCR was run by TCRdb on the reads, yielding one entry per CDR3 protein. The sample includes 400,000 to 450,000 distinct CDR3 sequences, around 72% of them seen just once. Per the germline V gene, CDR1 is KGHSH and CDR2 is LQKENI. The CDR3 has 13 residues. V gave up 1 base and J gave up 2 bases, with 5 bases separating them. In this sample, this clonotype turned up many times. This receptor was identified in a human donor in good health, serving as a control. This chain joins TRBV18 and TRBJ1-2; the D gene is possibly TRBD1 (5 bases). The sequenced sample consisted of sorted CD4+, CD8+, or CD8+CD57+ T cells (not recorded which) from PBMCs. As DNA, the CDR3 is TGTGCCAGCTCACCACGGGGCAACTATGGCTACACCTTC. Translated: CASSPRGNYGYTF.